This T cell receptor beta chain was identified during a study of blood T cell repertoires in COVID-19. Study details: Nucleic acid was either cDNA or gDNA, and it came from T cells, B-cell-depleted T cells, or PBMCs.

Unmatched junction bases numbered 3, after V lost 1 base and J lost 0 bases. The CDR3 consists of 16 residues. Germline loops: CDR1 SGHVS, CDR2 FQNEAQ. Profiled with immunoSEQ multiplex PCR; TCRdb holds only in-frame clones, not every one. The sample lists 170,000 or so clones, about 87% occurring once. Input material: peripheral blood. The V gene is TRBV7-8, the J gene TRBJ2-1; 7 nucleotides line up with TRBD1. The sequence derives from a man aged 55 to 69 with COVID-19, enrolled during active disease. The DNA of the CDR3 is TGTGCCAGCAGCTTAGGGCGACAGGGCTCCTACAATGAGCAGTTCTTC. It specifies CASSLGRQGSYNEQFF.